The sequence of this T cell receptor beta chain was determined in a study of OX40 agonist ivuxolimab in advanced cancers. Turning to the study itself: Six ivuxolimab dose levels, 0.01 to 10 mg/kg, were given intravenously every 2 weeks. A male proportion of over 70% was recorded, with mean age approximately 57 years and range roughly 20 to 90. Findings and limits, study-wide: More expanded clones were found, on average, in CD8+ than in CD4+ T cells.

The data were produced by immunoSEQ multiplex PCR, yet TCRdb's version contains in-frame clones alone and is incomplete. The repertoire includes roughly 64,000 clones, roughly 80% of them detected once, and less than 5% sits in the top ten. Patients were excluded for autoimmune disease history or systemic immunosuppression. This clone was detected only a few times. What it binds is unknown. Sequenced material: CD4+ or CD8+ T cells sorted from blood, taken in a trial of the OX40 agonist ivuxolimab. This TCR was sampled from an adult with an advanced solid tumor such as melanoma, head and neck, liver or kidney cancer.

The CDR3 loop reads CASSVNLNQPQHF. The CDR3, as DNA: TGTGCCAGCAGTGTGAACCTGAATCAGCCCCAGCATTTT. The V call is TRBV2, the J call TRBJ1-5, with D hard to call. The CDR3 spans 13 residues. In germline, CDR1 is SNHLY, CDR2 FYNNEI. V was shortened by 4 bases and J by 4 bases, with 8 bases between the two germline ends.